Detailed here is one TCR beta chain. Its antigen is undetermined. The data are from a study of identifying expanded T cells in peripheral blood. The CDR3 is 14 residues long. Trimming left V 0 bases short and J 0 bases short, with 5 bases between. In germline, CDR1 is LNHNV, CDR2 YYDKDF (reference sequence). Generated by immunoSEQ multiplex PCR, the TCRdb table keeps only in-frame clones and is missing some. The data show some 100,000 clones, with approximately 88% seen just once and roughly 15% held by the top ten. The study's findings and limits: Clone count variance between roughly 2-week samples rose with total template count. About 1.2 clones differed between technical replicates, versus approximately 16 and 19 over time.

The receptor's source is a person aged 18 to 69 in good health. Sequenced material: blood. The chain carries TRBV15 and TRBJ1-1; D unclear. The CDR3 coding sequence is TGTGCCACCAGCAGAGACAGGTTGAACACTGAAGCTTTCTTT. Its translation: CATSRDRLNTEAFF.